These 15 T cell receptor beta chains originate from one sample sequenced in a study of T-cell memory formation after mild COVID-19. TCRdb itself ran the 5' RACE reads through MiXCR, one entry per CDR3 protein. The sample contains roughly 130,000 distinct CDR3 sequences, roughly 6.2% of which appear only once. Sequenced input: PBMCs or a T cell subset sorted from them (not recorded which). Every receptor here comes from an adult woman who had mild COVID-19 (a few samples of this study predate the infection). Cell type and time point are not known.

This clonotype was seen a handful of times. The chain links TRBV27 to TRBJ1-1; D is undetermined. V lost 6 bases to trimming and J lost 1 base, with 12 bases between them. The V gene's germline CDR1 is MNHEY and CDR2 SMNVEV (reference sequence). This CDR3 comprises 14 residues. CDR3 protein: CASSLKRQNTEAFF. The CDR3 nucleotides are TGTGCCAGCAGCCTAAAACGACAGAACACTGAAGCTTTCTTT.

The chain couples TRBV7-9 to TRBJ1-1; 9 bases align to TRBD1. The CDR3 loop spans 14 amino acids. The trim removed 6 bases at V and 5 bases at J, leaving 7 bases unmatched. The V gene's germline CDR1 is SEHNR and CDR2 FQNEAQ (reference sequence). The CDR3 DNA reads TGTGCCAGCAGAGGGGGGACAGGGAATACTGAAGCTTTCTTT. It specifies CASRGGTGNTEAFF.

This rearrangement joins TRBV20-1 to TRBJ1-5; the D gene is possibly TRBD1 (5 bases). Germline V lookup: CDR1 DFQATT, CDR2 SNEGSKA (reference sequence). Trimming took off 0 bases at V and 2 bases at J, with 11 bases between the two ends. CDR3 length: 15 residues. The CDR3 DNA is TGCAGTGCTAGAGACCAGGGTCGGGGCAATCAGCCCCAGCATTTT. It codes for CSARDQGRGNQPQHF.

This clonotype was observed a few times. The V call is TRBV3-1, the J call TRBJ1-1; TRBD1 agrees at 7 bases. After removal of 0 bases from V and 3 bases from J, the junction contained 1 base not matched to a gene. The CDR3 totals 14 residues. Per the germline V gene, CDR1 is LGHDT and CDR2 is YNNKEL (reference sequence). The chain's CDR3 is CASSQEGTDTEAFF. The CDR3 nucleotides are TGTGCCAGCAGCCAAGAGGGGACAGACACTGAAGCTTTCTTT.

This clonotype was counted ten times or more. V gene TRBV4-3 combines with J gene TRBJ1-2; D is perhaps TRBD1 (5 bases). Germline CDR1 reads LGHNA; CDR2 reads YSLEER. The ends were cut back, 1 base at V and 8 bases at J, with 17 bases in the middle. This CDR3 is 15 amino acids long. This CDR3 is CASSQVNAGPRGYTF. The CDR3 DNA follows: TGCGCCAGCAGCCAAGTTAACGCGGGGCCTCGCGGCTACACCTTC.

This clonotype was seen many times. The rearrangement links TRBV20-1 to TRBJ1-5; no reliable D call. Trimming shortened V by 0 bases and J by 5 bases, and 11 bases separated the two germline ends. This CDR3 has 14 residues. Germline assignment: CDR1 DFQATT and CDR2 SNEGSKA (reference sequence). The DNA of the CDR3 is TGCAGTGCTAGAGACCGAGGGTCCCATCAGCCCCAGCATTTT. Residues: CSARDRGSHQPQHF.

The chain combines TRBV9 with TRBJ2-1; TRBD2 agrees at 8 bases. The CDR3 is 15 residues long. V lost 0 bases, J lost 2 bases, and 1 base stayed unmatched. Germline loops: CDR1 SGDLS, CDR2 YYNGEE. Written as DNA, the CDR3 is TGTGCCAGCAGCGTAGGTAGCGGGGCCTACAATGAGCAGTTCTTC. Its translation: CASSVGSGAYNEQFF. Full variable domain (outside the CDR3, taken from reference TRBV9 and TRBJ2-1): DSGVTQTPKHLITATGQRVTLRCSPRSGDLSVYWYQQSLDQGLQFLIQYYNGEERAKGNILERFSAQQFPDLHSELNLSSLELGDSALYFCASSVGSGAYNEQFFGPGTRLTVL.

The CDR3 DNA follows: TGCAGTGCTAGAGAGGGGGAAGGGGCCTACGAGCAGTACTTC. The encoded protein is CSAREGEGAYEQYF. V is TRBV20-1 and J is TRBJ2-7, with D perhaps being TRBD1 or TRBD2 (5 bases each). Looked up from germline, CDR1 is DFQATT and CDR2 is SNEGSKA (reference sequence). Trimming stripped 0 bases from V and 2 bases from J, with 11 bases between. CDR3 size: 14 residues.

This clonotype was seen ten or more times. The J gene is TRBJ2-1, the V gene TRBV7-2; 9 bases align to TRBD2. This CDR3 is built from 15 residues. Germline V gene sequence: CDR1 SGHTA, CDR2 FQGNSA. V lost 7 bases, J lost 5 bases, and 9 bases stayed unmatched. The CDR3 nucleotides read TGTGCCAGCACCATCATAGCGGGAGCAAACAATGAGCAGTTCTTC. Its protein is CASTIIAGANNEQFF.

The sample holds a few counts of this clonotype. This chain links TRBV4-1 with TRBJ1-2, with 9 bases identical to TRBD1. Germline loops: CDR1 MGHRA, CDR2 YSYEKL. The CDR3 has 15 residues. Trimming removed 0 bases from V and 6 bases from J; junction bases left unmatched: 5. This CDR3 is CASSQEGQGWDGYTF. Written as DNA, the CDR3 is TGCGCCAGCAGCCAAGAGGGACAGGGATGGGATGGCTACACCTTC.

This clonotype was found many times. V is TRBV28 and J is TRBJ2-2; TRBD2 matches 11 bases. Germline values: CDR1 MDHEN, CDR2 SYDVKM. V gave up 4 bases and J gave up 7 bases; unmatched junction bases: 20. CDR3 length: 20 amino acids. As DNA, the CDR3 is TGTGCCAGCAGTTCCTTTCCCTTGAAGACTAGCGGGATTAGGGGCGGGGAGCTGTTTTTT. Translation gives CASSSFPLKTSGIRGGELFF.

The chain employs TRBV18 and TRBJ1-1, with a possible D match to TRBD1 (6 bases). Germline-derived CDR1 and CDR2 are KGHSH and LQKENI. The V gene lost 5 bases and the J gene lost 1 base, with 17 bases spanning the gap. There are 16 residues in the CDR3. For the CDR3, the DNA is TGTGCCAGCTCAGTCGACTTCAGGGGACCGAACACTGAAGCTTTCTTT. Its protein is CASSVDFRGPNTEAFF.

This clonotype was counted a few times. The chain links TRBV12-3 or TRBV12-4 to TRBJ1-1; TRBD1 matches at 7 bases. J was trimmed by 1 base and V by 6 bases; bases with no gene match: 11. The CDR3 sequence is 16 residues long. The CDR3 protein is CASRPGRQGPNTEAFF. The CDR3 DNA sequence: TGTGCCAGCAGGCCTGGCCGACAGGGACCGAACACTGAAGCTTTCTTT.

The gene calls are TRBV20-1 and TRBJ2-7; 10 positions match TRBD1. CDR3 length equals 14 residues. Germline V gives CDR1 DFQATT, CDR2 SNEGSKA (reference sequence). The J segment lost 4 bases and the V segment lost 0 bases, leaving 3 bases of the junction unmatched. The CDR3 protein is CSARDWTGGYEQYF. The CDR3 nucleotides read TGCAGTGCTAGAGATTGGACAGGGGGGTACGAGCAGTACTTC.

The genes are TRBV3-1 and TRBJ2-5; 10 bases align to TRBD2. CDR1 and CDR2 from the germline V gene are LGHDT and YNNKEL (reference sequence). Trimming cost V 4 bases and J 0 bases; bases outside gene matches: 2. There are 15 residues in the CDR3. Here the CDR3 reads CASSPSGGNQETQYF. The CDR3 DNA is TGTGCCAGCAGCCCTAGCGGGGGCAACCAAGAGACCCAGTACTTC.